The clone carrying this T cell receptor (beta chain) was detected ten times or more. Its antigen is currently unknown. This specimen belongs to a study of naive and memory T cell subsets. Study-level points and caveats: Possibly reflecting memory cells re-expressing CD45RA, a few larger clonotypes occurred in naive repertoires, especially CD8.

This CDR3 is 15 amino acids long. From germline, CDR1 is SGHAT and CDR2 FQNNGV. Trimming shortened V by 0 bases and J by 6 bases, and 12 bases separated the two germline ends. Two oligonucleotides, mixed equimolar, formed the beta constant-region primer covering TRBC1 and TRBC2. Ligated cDNA was amplified by four rounds of PCR with nested alpha and beta constant-region primers and SP2. TCRdb called the UMI-ligation and nested PCR reads again in MiXCR, with one record for every CDR3 protein. Here the sample spans 98,000 or so distinct CDR3 sequences, about 14% being singletons. The rearrangement links TRBV11-2 to TRBJ2-1; D is possibly TRBD1 or TRBD2 (5 bases each). The origin of this receptor is a human donor in good health. The sample comprised naive CD8+ T cells from blood. This CDR3 is CASSLEPGRINEQFF. CDR3 in DNA: TGTGCCAGCAGCTTAGAACCGGGACGAATCAATGAGCAGTTCTTC.